This T cell receptor (beta chain) originates from a study of CD8+ T cells in alopecia areata. With regard to this clone: Its target is not known.

Study-wide points: Scalp clonality, along with expanded CD8+ clones among the top 100, was significantly decreased by tofacitinib.

Sequencing relied on a cDNA template that was reverse transcribed from extracted RNA. Measured with immunoSEQ multiplex PCR; TCRdb has only the in-frame clones, and not every one. The sample holds 210,000 or so clones, 66% seen once. The sample's treatment: oral pan-JAK inhibitor, 5-10 mg twice daily. Peripheral blood and lesional scalp punch biopsies were taken from alopecia areata patients. Germline values: CDR1 SQVTM, CDR2 ANQGSEA. V lost 2 bases and J lost 1, with 11 bases in between. The CDR3 is 14 amino acids. The material sequenced was CD4+ T cells sorted from blood, taken at roughly week 45, from a patient treated with tofacitinib. The receptor's source is a human donor with alopecia areata. The J gene is TRBJ1-1, the V gene TRBV29-1; TRBD1 is a possible D gene (5 bases). The CDR3 spells CSVEPGLRNTEAFF. CDR3 coding DNA: TGCAGCGTTGAACCGGGACTCAGGAACACTGAAGCTTTCTTT.